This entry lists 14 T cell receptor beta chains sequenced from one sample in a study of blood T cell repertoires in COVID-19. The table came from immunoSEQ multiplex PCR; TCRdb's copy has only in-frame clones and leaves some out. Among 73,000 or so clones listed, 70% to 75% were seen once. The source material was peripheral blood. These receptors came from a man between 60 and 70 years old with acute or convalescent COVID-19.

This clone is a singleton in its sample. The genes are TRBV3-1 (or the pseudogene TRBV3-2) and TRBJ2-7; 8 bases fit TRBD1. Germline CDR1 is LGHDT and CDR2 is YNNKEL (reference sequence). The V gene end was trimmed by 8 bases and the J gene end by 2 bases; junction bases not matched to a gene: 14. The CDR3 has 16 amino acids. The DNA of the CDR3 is TGTGCCAGCGTAGAGGGGCCGGACAGGGCCGCCTACGAGCAGTACGTC. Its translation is CASVEGPDRAAYEQYV.

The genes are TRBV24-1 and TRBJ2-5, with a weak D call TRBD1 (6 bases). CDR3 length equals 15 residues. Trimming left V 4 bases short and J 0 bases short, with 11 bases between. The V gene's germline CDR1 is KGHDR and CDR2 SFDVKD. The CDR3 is CATSEPGQNQETQYF. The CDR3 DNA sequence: TGTGCCACCAGTGAGCCCGGACAGAACCAAGAGACCCAGTACTTC.

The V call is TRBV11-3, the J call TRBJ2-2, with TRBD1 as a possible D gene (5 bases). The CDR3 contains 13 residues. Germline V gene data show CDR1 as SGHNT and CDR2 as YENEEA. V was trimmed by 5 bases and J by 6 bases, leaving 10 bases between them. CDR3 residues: CASSARVPGELFF. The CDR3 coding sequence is TGTGCCAGCAGCGCCAGGGTGCCCGGGGAGCTGTTTTTT.

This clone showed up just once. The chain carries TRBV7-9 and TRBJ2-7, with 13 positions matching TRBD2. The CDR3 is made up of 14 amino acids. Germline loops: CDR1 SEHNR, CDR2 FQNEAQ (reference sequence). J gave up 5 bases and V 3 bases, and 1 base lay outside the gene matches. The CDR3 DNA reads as TGTGCCAGCAGCTTTGGACTAGCGGGAGACGAGCAGTACTTC. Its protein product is CASSFGLAGDEQYF.

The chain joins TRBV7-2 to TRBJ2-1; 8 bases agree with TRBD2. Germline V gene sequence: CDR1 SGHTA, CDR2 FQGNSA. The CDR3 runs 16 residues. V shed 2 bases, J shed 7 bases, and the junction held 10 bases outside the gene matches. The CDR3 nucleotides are TGTGCCAGCAGCTTATCGGCGGGAGGATCGGGGAATGAGCAGTTCTTC. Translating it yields CASSLSAGGSGNEQFF. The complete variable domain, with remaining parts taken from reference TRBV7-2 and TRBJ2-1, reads GAGVSQSPSNKVTEKGKDVELRCDPISGHTALYWYRQSLGQGLEFLIYFQGNSAPDKSGLPSDRFSAERTGGSVSTLTIQRTQQEDSAVYLCASSLSAGGSGNEQFFGPGTRLTVL.

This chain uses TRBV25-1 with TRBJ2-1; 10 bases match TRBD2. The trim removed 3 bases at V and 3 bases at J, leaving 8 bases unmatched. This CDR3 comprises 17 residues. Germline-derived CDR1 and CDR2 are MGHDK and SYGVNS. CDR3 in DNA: TGTGCCAGCAGTGACCCGAGAGCTAGCGGGAGCTACAATGAGCAGTTCTTC. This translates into CASSDPRASGSYNEQFF.

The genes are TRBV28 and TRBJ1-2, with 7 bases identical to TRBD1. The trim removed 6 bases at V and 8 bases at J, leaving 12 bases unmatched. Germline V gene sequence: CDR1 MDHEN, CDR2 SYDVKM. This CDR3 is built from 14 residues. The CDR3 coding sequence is TGTGCCAGCAGCACCAATGACAGGGTGTCGGGCTACACCTTC. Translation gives CASSTNDRVSGYTF.

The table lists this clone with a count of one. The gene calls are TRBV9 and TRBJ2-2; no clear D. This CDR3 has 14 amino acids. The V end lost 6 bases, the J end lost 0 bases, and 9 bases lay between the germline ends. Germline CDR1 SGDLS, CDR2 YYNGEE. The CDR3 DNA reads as TGTGCCAGCACGCAAGCTCCGAACACCGGGGAGCTGTTTTTT. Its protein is CASTQAPNTGELFF. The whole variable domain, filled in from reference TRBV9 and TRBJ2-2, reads DSGVTQTPKHLITATGQRVTLRCSPRSGDLSVYWYQQSLDQGLQFLIQYYNGEERAKGNILERFSAQQFPDLHSELNLSSLELGDSALYFCASTQAPNTGELFFGEGSRLTVL.

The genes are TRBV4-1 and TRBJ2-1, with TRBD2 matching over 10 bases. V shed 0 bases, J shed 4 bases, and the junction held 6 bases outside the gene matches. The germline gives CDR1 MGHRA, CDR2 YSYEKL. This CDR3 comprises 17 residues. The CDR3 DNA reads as TGCGCCAGCAGCCAAGAGGGCCTAGCGGGAGCGTACAATGAGCAGTTCTTC. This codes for CASSQEGLAGAYNEQFF.

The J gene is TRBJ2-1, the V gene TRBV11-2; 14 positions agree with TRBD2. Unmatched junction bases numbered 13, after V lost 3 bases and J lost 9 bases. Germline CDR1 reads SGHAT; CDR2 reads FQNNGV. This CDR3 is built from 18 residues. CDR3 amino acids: CASSFLIGTSGGGSEQFF. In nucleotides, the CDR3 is TGTGCCAGCAGCTTCTTAATTGGGACTAGCGGGGGAGGAAGTGAGCAGTTCTTC.

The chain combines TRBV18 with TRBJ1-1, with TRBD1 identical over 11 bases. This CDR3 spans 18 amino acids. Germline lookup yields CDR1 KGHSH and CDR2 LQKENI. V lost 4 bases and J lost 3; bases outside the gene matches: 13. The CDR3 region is CASSRLPLGQGGDTEAFF. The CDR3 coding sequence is TGTGCCAGCTCACGACTCCCTCTGGGACAGGGGGGGGACACTGAAGCTTTCTTT.

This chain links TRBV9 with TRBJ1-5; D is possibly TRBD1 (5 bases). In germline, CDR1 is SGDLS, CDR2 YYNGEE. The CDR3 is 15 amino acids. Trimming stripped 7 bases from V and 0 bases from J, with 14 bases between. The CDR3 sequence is CASPGGYYSNQPQHF. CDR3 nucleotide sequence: TGTGCCAGCCCTGGGGGGTATTATAGCAATCAGCCCCAGCATTTT.

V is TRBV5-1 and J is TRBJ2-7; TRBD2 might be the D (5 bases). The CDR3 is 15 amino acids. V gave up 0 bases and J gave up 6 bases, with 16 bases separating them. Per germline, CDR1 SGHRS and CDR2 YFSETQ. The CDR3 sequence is CASSLGRQTQSEQYF. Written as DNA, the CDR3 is TGCGCCAGCAGCTTGGGGAGGCAGACCCAGTCCGAGCAGTACTTC.

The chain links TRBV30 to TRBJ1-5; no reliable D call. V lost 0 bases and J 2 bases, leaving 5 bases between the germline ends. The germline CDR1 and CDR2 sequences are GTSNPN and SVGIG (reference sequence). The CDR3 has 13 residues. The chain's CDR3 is CAWSVSGNQPQHF. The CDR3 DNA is TGTGCCTGGAGTGTTTCGGGCAATCAGCCCCAGCATTTT.